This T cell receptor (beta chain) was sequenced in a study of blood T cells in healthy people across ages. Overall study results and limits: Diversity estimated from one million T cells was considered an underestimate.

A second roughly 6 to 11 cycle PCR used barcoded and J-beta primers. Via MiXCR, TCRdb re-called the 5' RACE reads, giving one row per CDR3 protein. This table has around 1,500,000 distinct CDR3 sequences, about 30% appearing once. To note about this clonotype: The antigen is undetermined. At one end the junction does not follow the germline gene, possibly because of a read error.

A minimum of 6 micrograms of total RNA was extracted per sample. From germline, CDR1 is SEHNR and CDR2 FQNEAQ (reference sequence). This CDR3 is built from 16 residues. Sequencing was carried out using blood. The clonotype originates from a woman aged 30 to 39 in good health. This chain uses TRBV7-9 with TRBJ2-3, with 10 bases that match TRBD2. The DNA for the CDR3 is TGTGCCAGCAGCTCCGGACTAGCGGTTAGCACAGATACGCAGGATTTT. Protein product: CASSSGLAVSTDTQDF.